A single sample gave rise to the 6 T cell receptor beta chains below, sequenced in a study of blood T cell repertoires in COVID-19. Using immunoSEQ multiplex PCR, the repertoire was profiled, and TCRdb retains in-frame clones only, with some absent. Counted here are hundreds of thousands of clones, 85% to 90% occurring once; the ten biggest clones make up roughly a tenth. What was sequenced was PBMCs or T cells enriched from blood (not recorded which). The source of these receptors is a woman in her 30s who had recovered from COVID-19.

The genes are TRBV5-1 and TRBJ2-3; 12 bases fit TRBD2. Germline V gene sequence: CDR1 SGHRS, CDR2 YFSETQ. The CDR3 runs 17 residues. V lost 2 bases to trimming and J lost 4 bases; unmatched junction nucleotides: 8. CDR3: CASSFYLTSGSADTQYF. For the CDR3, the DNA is TGCGCCAGCAGCTTTTATTTGACTAGCGGGAGTGCAGATACGCAGTATTTT.

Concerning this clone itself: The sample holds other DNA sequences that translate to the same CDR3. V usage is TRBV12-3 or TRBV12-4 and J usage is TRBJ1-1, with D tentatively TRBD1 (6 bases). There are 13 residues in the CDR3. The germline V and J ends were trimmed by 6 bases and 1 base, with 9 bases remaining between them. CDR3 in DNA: TGTGCCAGCAGCCTGGGACAGAACACTGAAGCTTTCTTT. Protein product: CASSLGQNTEAFF.

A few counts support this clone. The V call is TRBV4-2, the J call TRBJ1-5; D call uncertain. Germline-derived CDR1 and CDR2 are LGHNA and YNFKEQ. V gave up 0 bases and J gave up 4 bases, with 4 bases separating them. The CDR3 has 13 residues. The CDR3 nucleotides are TGTGCCAGCAGCCAAGACCTGAATCAGCCCCAGCATTTT. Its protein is CASSQDLNQPQHF.

The CDR3 DNA reads TGTGCCAGCTCAACTGGACAGGGAGTCGTCGAGCAGTACTTC. Translating it yields CASSTGQGVVEQYF. The chain combines TRBV18 with TRBJ2-7, with 8 nucleotides matching TRBD1. CDR3 length equals 14 residues. V trimming: 5 bases; J trimming: 6 bases; junction bases outside the gene matches: 9. Germline V gene lookup returns CDR1 KGHSH and CDR2 LQKENI.

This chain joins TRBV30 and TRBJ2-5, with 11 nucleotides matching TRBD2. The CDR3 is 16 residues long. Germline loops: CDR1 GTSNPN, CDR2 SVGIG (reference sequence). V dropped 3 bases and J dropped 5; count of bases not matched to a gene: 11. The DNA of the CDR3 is TGTGCCTGGAGGCCCGGTTTAGCGGGAGGGTCGGAGACCCAGTACTTC. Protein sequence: CAWRPGLAGGSETQYF.

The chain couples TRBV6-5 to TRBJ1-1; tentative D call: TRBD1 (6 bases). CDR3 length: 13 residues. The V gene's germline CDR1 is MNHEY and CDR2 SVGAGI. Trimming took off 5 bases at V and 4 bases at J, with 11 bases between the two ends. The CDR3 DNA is TGTGCCAGCAGTCAAATACAGGGCACTGAAGCTTTCTTT. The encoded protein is CASSQIQGTEAFF.